This TCR beta chain was documented in a study of breast tumors, draining lymph nodes, adjacent tissues. For this clonotype: What it binds is unknown. An end of the junction does not agree with germline; a read error may underlie this.

The CDR3 runs to 17 residues. TCRdb called the multiplex PCR reads again in MiXCR, with one record for every CDR3 protein. Seen here are 290,000 or so distinct CDR3 sequences, around 30% observed once, and the top ten hold more than 1%. Whole-study results and caveats: Compared with lymph nodes, tumors were less diverse; compared with nontumor tissue, more. Luminal-like breast cancer showed significantly higher tumor–nontumor repertoire similarity than basal-like. Most tumor T cells seemingly derive from lymph node, then expand in tumor.

Axillary draining lymph nodes of breast cancer patients supplied the node samples. The V gene is TRBV12-3 or TRBV12-4, the J gene TRBJ2-2, with D perhaps TRBD2 (6 bases). The receptor's source is a female donor with breast cancer. Some clones in this sample may be carry-over from other donors' samples. The material sequenced was axillary lymph node tissue. DNA for the CDR3: TGTGCCAGCAGTTCCAGACGTGGCGGGATGAACACCGGGGAGCTGGTTTTT. Its protein product is CASSSRRGGMNTGELVF.